These 29 T cell receptor beta chains were all obtained from the same sample, sequenced in a study of T cells in Graves' hyperthyroidism and ophthalmopathy. Amplification of TCR beta CDR3 regions was performed using RNA transcripts as template. During a first-round RT-PCR of the TCR CDR3, the HTBI primer set was used. TCRdb called the multiplex PCR reads again in MiXCR, with one record for every CDR3 protein. The sample yields some 530,000 distinct CDR3 sequences, roughly 22% seen once. The specimen sequenced was blood. The source is a woman in her 70s with Graves' ophthalmopathy.

The chain carries TRBV3-1 and TRBJ2-3; D uncertain. The germline CDR1 and CDR2 sequences are LGHDT and YNNKEL (reference sequence). CDR3 length equals 13 residues. V shed 5 bases and J shed 3 bases, with 9 bases lying between them. In DNA, the CDR3 is TGTGCCAGCAGCTCTAGGGTAACAGATACGCAGTATTTT. Protein: CASSSRVTDTQYF.

This clonotype appeared a few times. This chain connects TRBV12-3 or TRBV12-4 to TRBJ2-5; D gene uncertain. The CDR3 is made up of 14 amino acids. Trimming removed 4 bases from V and 2 bases from J, with 11 bases in between. The CDR3 bases are TGTGCCAGCAGTTCCAATGTTCTTCAAGAGACCCAGTACTTC. The encoded protein is CASSSNVLQETQYF.

This chain joins TRBV29-1 and TRBJ2-7, with 10 bases matching TRBD2. V was pared by 7 bases and J by 7 bases, with 10 bases of the junction left unmatched. The CDR3 sequence is 13 residues long. Per the germline V gene, CDR1 is SQVTM and CDR2 is ANQGSEA. The CDR3 nucleotides are TGCAGCGGGCTAGCGGGGGACCTTGGTGAGCAGTACTTC. It yields the protein CSGLAGDLGEQYF.

This clonotype occurred a few times. The CDR3 loop reads CASSPRRGNTEAFF. DNA of the CDR3: TGTGCCAGCAGCCCCCGTCGTGGGAACACTGAAGCTTTCTTT. The chain is built from TRBV14 and TRBJ1-1; D is unclear. The germline V gene encodes CDR1 SGHDN and CDR2 FVKESK. The CDR3 runs 14 residues. The germline V and J ends were trimmed by 4 bases and 1 base, with 10 bases remaining between them.

V gene TRBV19 combines with J gene TRBJ1-5, with D hard to call. V shed 4 bases and J shed 4 bases, with 17 bases lying between them. The CDR3 is 16 residues long. CDR1 and CDR2 from the germline V gene are LNHDA and SQIVND (reference sequence). The CDR3 loop is CASSNSLRGFNQPQHF. The CDR3 DNA reads TGTGCCAGTAGTAATTCCCTGAGAGGGTTTAATCAGCCCCAGCATTTT. Filled out from reference TRBV19 and TRBJ1-5, the complete variable domain reads DGGITQSPKYLFRKEGQNVTLSCEQNLNHDAMYWYRQDPGQGLRLIYYSQIVNDFQKGDIAEGYSVSREKKESFPLTVTSAQKNPTAFYLCASSNSLRGFNQPQHFGDGTRLSIL.

This clonotype was counted only a few times. The J gene is TRBJ2-7, the V gene TRBV20-1; the D gene could be TRBD1 or TRBD2 (5 bases each). The CDR3 consists of 12 residues. Trimming removed 3 bases from V and 0 bases from J, with 6 bases in between. CDR1 and CDR2 from the germline V gene are DFQATT and SNEGSKA (reference sequence). The CDR3 region has the DNA TGCAGTGCTAGGGGACGCTCCTACGAGCAGTACTTC. Translated: CSARGRSYEQYF.

This clonotype was seen ten or more times. V and J are TRBV2 and TRBJ1-4; D remains ambiguous. The V end was cut by 4 bases, the J end by 0 bases, with 6 bases between. The CDR3 is made up of 14 amino acids. In germline, CDR1 is SNHLY, CDR2 FYNNEI. The CDR3 sequence: CASSGGTTNEKLFF. In DNA, the CDR3 is TGTGCCAGCAGTGGAGGGACAACTAATGAAAAACTGTTTTTT.

This clonotype was detected once. The V and J genes are TRBV20-1 and TRBJ2-2; tentatively, D is TRBD2 (6 bases). V was shortened by 3 bases and J by 7 bases, with 24 bases between the two germline ends. This CDR3 contains 17 residues. Germline V gene data show CDR1 as DFQATT and CDR2 as SNEGSKA (reference sequence). DNA of the CDR3: TGCAGTGCTAGGGCGGGCTTGGCGGACGGGAGTAACGGGGAGCTGTTTTTT. Its protein is CSARAGLADGSNGELFF.

This clonotype has at least ten counts. The chain combines TRBV27 with TRBJ2-1; D unresolved. The CDR3 covers 14 residues. Trimming left V 3 bases short and J 7 bases short, with 13 bases between. Germline CDR1 MNHEY, CDR2 SMNVEV (reference sequence). CDR3 sequence: CASSLKGLWNEQFF. The CDR3 DNA follows: TGTGCCAGCAGTTTGAAGGGCCTCTGGAATGAGCAGTTCTTC.

In this sample, this clonotype turned up many times. The J gene is TRBJ1-5, the V gene TRBV6-1, with 7 bases that match TRBD1. The V segment lost 7 bases and the J segment 1 base; nucleotides outside the gene matches: 7. The CDR3 is made up of 15 amino acids. CDR1 is MNHNS, CDR2 SASEGT, per germline. CDR3 residues: CASIRQGQSNQPQHF. Written as DNA, the CDR3 is TGTGCCAGCATTCGACAGGGTCAGAGCAATCAGCCCCAGCATTTT.

The chain has TRBV28 and TRBJ2-5; a possible D gene is TRBD1 (5 bases). The CDR3 runs to 11 residues. Germline V lookup: CDR1 MDHEN, CDR2 SYDVKM. Trimming left V 8 bases short and J 5 bases short, with 9 bases between. Here the CDR3 reads CASSKGETQYF. The CDR3 bases are TGTGCCAGCTCGAAGGGGGAGACCCAGTACTTC.

The V and J genes are TRBV11-1 and TRBJ2-1; TRBD1 matches 7 bases. The trim removed 6 bases at V and 5 bases at J, leaving 7 bases unmatched. The germline gives CDR1 SGHAT, CDR2 FQDESV (reference sequence). The CDR3 sequence is 14 residues long. The CDR3 region has the DNA TGTGCCAGCAGTCAAAGACAGGGACACAATGAGCAGTTCTTC. Its protein product is CASSQRQGHNEQFF.

The V and J genes are TRBV28 and TRBJ2-7; 11 bases map to TRBD2. The CDR3 is 17 residues long. CDR1 MDHEN and CDR2 SYDVKM come from the germline V gene. The V segment lost 9 bases and the J segment 0 bases; nucleotides outside the gene matches: 13. CDR3 sequence: CASKPKGLAALSYEQYF. The CDR3 DNA is TGTGCCAGTAAGCCAAAGGGACTAGCGGCGCTCTCCTACGAGCAGTACTTC. The full variable domain, with the rest looked up from reference TRBV28 and TRBJ2-7, is DVKVTQSSRYLVKRTGEKVFLECVQDMDHENMFWYRQDPGLGLRLIYFSYDVKMKEKGDIPEGYSVSREKKERFSLILESASTNQTSMYLCASKPKGLAALSYEQYFGPGTRLTVT.

Only a few counts were recorded for this clonotype. This sequence joins TRBV20-1 and TRBJ1-2; D not resolved. This CDR3 is built from 14 residues. Trimming pared 0 bases from V and 4 bases from J, leaving 12 bases between. Germline V gene sequence: CDR1 DFQATT, CDR2 SNEGSKA (reference sequence). CDR3 amino acids: CSARDFWASYGYTF. CDR3 in DNA: TGCAGTGCTAGAGATTTCTGGGCCTCCTATGGCTACACCTTC.

In its sample, this clonotype was seen a few times. V and J are TRBV20-1 and TRBJ1-5; D perhaps matches TRBD1 (5 bases). Per germline, CDR1 DFQATT and CDR2 SNEGSKA (reference sequence). V lost 4 bases, J lost 3 bases, and 13 bases lay in between. The CDR3 has 14 amino acids. CDR3: CSATGDGFNQPQHF. As DNA, the CDR3 is TGCAGTGCTACCGGGGACGGTTTCAATCAGCCCCAGCATTTT.

V and J are TRBV19 and TRBJ1-5, with a possible D match to TRBD1 (5 bases). Germline CDR1 and CDR2: LNHDA and SQIVND (reference sequence). V lost 6 bases and J 4 bases, leaving 7 bases between the germline ends. The CDR3 covers 12 residues. CDR3 nucleotides: TGTGCCAGTAGAAAGGGGAATCAGCCCCAGCATTTT. It codes for CASRKGNQPQHF.

The V gene is TRBV19, the J gene TRBJ1-1; no clear D gene. The CDR3 length is 12 residues. Germline V gene lookup returns CDR1 LNHDA and CDR2 SQIVND (reference sequence). The germline V and J ends were trimmed by 3 bases and 7 bases, with 9 bases remaining between them. CDR3 region: CASSIWYGEAFF. CDR3 bases: TGTGCCAGTAGTATTTGGTATGGTGAAGCTTTCTTT. The whole variable domain, remainder taken from reference TRBV19 and TRBJ1-1, is DGGITQSPKYLFRKEGQNVTLSCEQNLNHDAMYWYRQDPGQGLRLIYYSQIVNDFQKGDIAEGYSVSREKKESFPLTVTSAQKNPTAFYLCASSIWYGEAFFGQGTRLTVV.

The chain recombines TRBV12-3 or TRBV12-4 with TRBJ1-6; 9 nucleotides line up with TRBD1. V was pared by 6 bases and J by 10 bases, with 10 bases of the junction left unmatched. The CDR3 consists of 15 residues. The CDR3 loop is CASRPGTGPDSPLHF. The CDR3 bases are TGTGCCAGCAGACCCGGGACAGGGCCCGACTCACCCCTCCACTTT.

This clonotype was detected only a few times. J is TRBJ2-2 and V is TRBV20-1, with TRBD1 matching 9 bases. Per germline, CDR1 DFQATT and CDR2 SNEGSKA (reference sequence). This CDR3 comprises 16 residues. Trimming took 1 base from V and 5 from J; bases not matched to a gene: 8. CDR3 coding DNA: TGCAGTGCTAGAGCACGACAGGGGGGTCGGACCGGGGAGCTGTTTTTT. The encoded protein is CSARARQGGRTGELFF.

The chain employs TRBV5-5 and TRBJ1-1, with D possibly matching TRBD1 (6 bases). CDR1 is SGHKS, CDR2 YYEKEE, per germline (reference sequence). Between the trimmed V and J ends, which lost 4 bases and 6 bases, there was a span of 19 bases. The CDR3 covers 15 residues. CDR3 loop: CASSTLTGRWAEAFF. As DNA, the CDR3 is TGTGCCAGCAGCACTTTGACAGGAAGGTGGGCTGAAGCTTTCTTT.

The J gene is TRBJ2-7, the V gene TRBV20-1; D gene unclear. This CDR3 spans 14 amino acids. Germline V gene sequence: CDR1 DFQATT, CDR2 SNEGSKA (reference sequence). Trimming removed 0 bases from V and 3 bases from J, with 12 bases in between. CDR3 loop: CSARDNQVGYEQYF. The CDR3, as DNA: TGCAGTGCTAGAGATAACCAGGTGGGCTACGAGCAGTACTTC.

This clonotype was found a few times. The chain combines TRBV11-2 with TRBJ2-7; D is perhaps TRBD2 (7 bases). CDR3 size: 15 residues. With 5 bases removed from V and 0 bases from J, the gap between germline ends came to 14 bases. CDR1 is SGHAT, CDR2 FQNNGV, per germline. CDR3 region: CASSRGGGPSYEQYF. DNA for the CDR3: TGTGCCAGCAGCCGAGGGGGGGGGCCCTCCTACGAGCAGTACTTC.

Notes on this clonotype: Given a much more abundant clone one base away, this may be a read error. The chain has TRBV13 and TRBJ1-2; D gene uncertain. The CDR3 length is 15 residues. The germline gives CDR1 PRHDT, CDR2 FYEKMQ (reference sequence). The CDR3 loop reads CAGSLDGRPNYGYTF. For the CDR3, the DNA is TGTGCCGGCAGCTTAGACGGCAGACCTAACTATGGCTACACCTTC.

At least ten counts were recorded for this clonotype. V usage is TRBV3-1 and J usage is TRBJ2-7; D is unresolved. V lost 1 base, J lost 4 bases, and 11 bases lay in between. Germline lookup yields CDR1 LGHDT and CDR2 YNNKEL (reference sequence). The CDR3 spans 14 residues. DNA for the CDR3: TGTGCCAGCAGCCAAGTCCCCGGTCCTTACGAGCAGTACTTC. It encodes CASSQVPGPYEQYF.

In its sample, this clonotype was seen many times. This chain uses TRBV7-2 with TRBJ2-7; D is undetermined. The CDR3 covers 12 residues. The germline gives CDR1 SGHTA, CDR2 FQGNSA. With 5 bases removed from V and 4 bases from J, the gap between germline ends came to 9 bases. The CDR3 region has the DNA TGTGCCAGCAGCACCACGGGTTACGAGCAGTACTTC. This sequence encodes CASSTTGYEQYF.

This clonotype was counted many times. J is TRBJ1-1 and V is TRBV20-1; the D gene is possibly TRBD1 (5 bases). The CDR3 runs to 12 residues. In germline, CDR1 is DFQATT, CDR2 SNEGSKA (reference sequence). V was cut by 3 bases and J by 2 bases, with 7 bases left in between. The CDR3 protein is CSARTANTEAFF. The CDR3 nucleotides are TGCAGTGCTAGGACAGCCAACACTGAAGCTTTCTTT.

This clonotype was detected a few times. V usage is TRBV7-3 and J usage is TRBJ2-1; the D is unclear. In germline, CDR1 is SGHTA, CDR2 FQGTGA. V was cut by 2 bases and J by 9 bases, with 11 bases left in between. The CDR3 extends over 13 amino acids. The CDR3 reads CASSLDTTGEQFF. CDR3 nucleotides: TGTGCCAGCAGCTTAGATACCACCGGTGAGCAGTTCTTC.

This clonotype was seen a few times. The chain employs TRBV11-2 and TRBJ1-3; D unclear. Trimming stripped 6 bases from V and 0 bases from J, with 12 bases between. Germline V lookup: CDR1 SGHAT, CDR2 FQNNGV. The CDR3 is 15 residues long. This CDR3 is CASRAGGNSGNTIYF. CDR3 nucleotides: TGTGCCAGCAGGGCAGGAGGGAACTCTGGAAACACCATATATTTT.

This clonotype was counted only a few times. This chain joins TRBV7-8 and TRBJ2-5, with TRBD1 as a possible D gene (6 bases). This CDR3 has 15 amino acids. V lost 3 bases and J 0 bases, leaving 11 bases between the germline ends. Germline values: CDR1 SGHVS, CDR2 FQNEAQ. CDR3 protein: CASSLTGLYQETQYF. The CDR3 DNA reads as TGTGCCAGCAGCTTGACAGGATTGTACCAAGAGACCCAGTACTTC.